This T cell receptor beta chain was identified in a study of blood T cell repertoires in COVID-19. CDR3 length: 15 amino acids. Germline V gene sequence: CDR1 MNHEY, CDR2 SVGEGT. Trimming removed 6 bases from V and 3 bases from J, with 18 bases in between. Sequencing was performed with immunoSEQ multiplex PCR; in TCRdb, only in-frame clones are kept and a portion is missing. Of 75,000 to 100,000 clones listed, around 88% are singletons. The chain joins TRBV6-2 or TRBV6-3 to TRBJ2-7, with D perhaps matching TRBD2 (6 bases). This TCR was recovered from a man aged 60-69 years with acute or convalescent COVID-19. Sequenced sample: peripheral blood. As DNA, the CDR3 is TGTGCCAGCAGCCTCTATGGTGGGGGAGGCTACGAGCAGTACTTC. It yields the protein CASSLYGGGGYEQYF.